This T cell receptor (beta chain) was captured in a study of T-cell memory formation after mild COVID-19. The CDR3 extends over 12 amino acids. TCRdb re-analysed the 5' RACE reads in MiXCR, keeping a single row per CDR3 protein. This sample has 89,000 or so distinct CDR3 sequences; about 13% occur once, and the top ten carry around two fifths. The sequence derives from a man younger than 35 who had mild COVID-19 (a few samples of this study predate the infection). Cell type and time point are not known. The sample consisted of PBMCs or a T cell subset sorted from them (not recorded which). This sequence joins TRBV21-1 and TRBJ1-2; the table's TRBD1 call for D was not verified on the DNA. TRBV21-1 is a listed pseudogene. CDR3 in amino acids: CASKRDNYGYTF. The CDR3 nucleotides are TGTGCCAGCAAGAGGGACAACTATGGCTACACCTTC.